This is a list of T cell receptor beta chains from one sample in a study of blood T cell repertoires in COVID-19. Clones were sequenced by immunoSEQ multiplex PCR, and TCRdb holds only the in-frame ones, with some missing. The table shows under 200,000 clones, with about 87% occurring only once. The sequencing input was peripheral blood. The receptors here all came from a man in his 60s with acute or convalescent COVID-19. Both conserved end residues are part of each CDR3. The order of the fields is V gene, D gene, clone size, J gene, CDR3 length, CDR3 DNA, CDR3 protein. A D gene is named only where the DNA matches it firmly. Clone size is given for some rows only: seen once, a few or many times, or a class if the clone is expanded.

>TRBV5-5|TRBD1|few|TRBJ1-2|15
TGTGCCAGCAGCTCACGCCGGGGGACAGGGGATGGCTACACCTTC
CASSSRRGTGDGYTF
>TRBV27|TRBD1|.|TRBJ1-2|15
TGTGCCAGCAGTTTAGGGACAGGCGTCAACTATGGCTACACCTTC
CASSLGTGVNYGYTF
>TRBV30|TRBD1|.|TRBJ1-5|16
TGTGCCTGGAGCGGACAACAGGGGGGAAGCAATCAGCCCCAGCATTTT
CAWSGQQGGSNQPQHF
>TRBV19|.|.|TRBJ2-1|16
TGTGCCAGTAGTATAATTAGCGGCACGGGGGACAATGAGCAGTTCTTC
CASSIISGTGDNEQFF
>TRBV3-1/TRBV3-2|TRBD2|.|TRBJ2-1|16
TGTGCCAGCAGAAGGGCGACTAGCGGGAGACGAAATGAGCAGTTCTTC
CASRRATSGRRNEQFF
>TRBV5-4|TRBD1|.|TRBJ1-2|15
TGTGCCAGCAGCCGGACAGGGGGCGGGAAATATGGCTACACCTTC
CASSRTGGGKYGYTF
>TRBV10-3|TRBD1|.|TRBJ1-1|15
TGTGCCATCAGTGAGTCTGCAGGGGGAAACACTGAAGCTTTCTTT
CAISESAGGNTEAFF
>TRBV6-2/TRBV6-3|.|.|TRBJ1-2|13
TGTGCCAGCAGTTACGGCAGGGGCTATGGCTACACCTTC
CASSYGRGYGYTF
>TRBV6-5|.|once|TRBJ2-7|15
TGTGCCAGCAGCGTTACAGGGACACCCTTTTACGAGCAGTACTTC
CASSVTGTPFYEQYF
>TRBV19|.|.|TRBJ1-1|13
TGTGCCAGTAGTACAGGAATAGAGACTGAAGCTTTCTTT
CASSTGIETEAFF
>TRBV27|.|.|TRBJ1-6|21
TGTGCCAGCCAACCCAGCCCCCGGGGAACAGGGTTTTTAGGGAGTAATTCACCCCTCCACTTT
CASQPSPRGTGFLGSNSPLHF
>TRBV12-5|.|few|TRBJ1-1|12
TGTGCTAGTGGTTGGGGGGTCACTGAAGCTTTCTTT
CASGWGVTEAFF
>TRBV5-1|TRBD1|.|TRBJ1-2|15
TGCGCCAGCAGCTTGGCGACAGGGGGCTTTAATGGCTACACCTTC
CASSLATGGFNGYTF
>TRBV4-1|TRBD1|.|TRBJ1-1|15
TGCGCCAGCAGCCCAGGACAGGGGATGTTGGCTGAAGCTTTCTTT
CASSPGQGMLAEAFF
>TRBV29-1|TRBD1|.|TRBJ2-2|14
TGCAGCGTTGAGACAGGGGTGCGCACCGGGGAGCTGTTTTTT
CSVETGVRTGELFF
>TRBV2|.|.|TRBJ2-3|14
TGTGCCAGCAAAGAGGGCTCTAGCACAGATACGCAGTATTTT
CASKEGSSTDTQYF
>TRBV7-9|.|once|TRBJ2-3|13
TGTGCCAGCAGCTCCGCAGGGGCAGATACGCAGTATTTT
CASSSAGADTQYF
>TRBV9|.|few|TRBJ2-1|16
TGTGCCAGCAGCGGTGGAGGGGCAGGCTCCTACAATGAGCAGTTCTTC
CASSGGGAGSYNEQFF
>TRBV5-4|.|few|TRBJ1-1|14
TGTGCCAGCAGCACTCGAGTTAGCGGCCCTGAAGCTTTCTTT
CASSTRVSGPEAFF
>TRBV15|TRBD1|.|TRBJ1-4|14
TGTGCCACCACAGGGGGTGTCACTAATGAAAAACTGTTTTTT
CATTGGVTNEKLFF
>TRBV11-3|TRBD2|.|TRBJ2-1|15
TGTGCCAGCAGCTTAACTAGCGGCTCCTACAATGAGCAGTTCTTC
CASSLTSGSYNEQFF
>TRBV6-4|.|.|TRBJ1-5|13
TGTGCCAGCATGGCGGGTAGCAATCAGCCCCAGCATTTT
CASMAGSNQPQHF
>TRBV4-2|.|.|TRBJ2-7|18
TGTGCCAGCAGCCAGGTCTCCCCAGGGTCCTTTCTAACCTACGAGCAGTACTTC
CASSQVSPGSFLTYEQYF
>TRBV6-6|.|.|TRBJ2-7|15
TGTGCCAGCACTCCCCTAAGGGGAGGATTGCACGAGCAGTACTTC
CASTPLRGGLHEQYF
>TRBV9|TRBD1|.|TRBJ1-3|14
TGTGCCAGCAGGGGACAGGGCGGCGGAAACACCATATATTTT
CASRGQGGGNTIYF
>TRBV19|.|.|TRBJ1-2|13
TGTGCCAGTAGTATTAGGGACATCTATGGCTACACCTTC
CASSIRDIYGYTF
>TRBV27|.|few|TRBJ1-6|17
TGTGCCAGCAGTTTCCGGTTGGACAGAATCTATAATTCACCCCTCCACTTT
CASSFRLDRIYNSPLHF
>TRBV18|TRBD1|once|TRBJ1-5|15
TGTGCCAGCTCAGAACAGGGGGCGGGAAATCAGCCCCAGCATTTT
CASSEQGAGNQPQHF
>TRBV5-6|.|.|TRBJ2-5|13
TGTGCCAGCAGCTTCAGGCCACAAGAGACCCAGTACTTC
CASSFRPQETQYF
>TRBV7-2|.|.|TRBJ2-5|13
TGTGCCAGCAGTCTAGTGTGGCAAGAGACCCAGTACTTC
CASSLVWQETQYF
>TRBV7-2|TRBD2|.|TRBJ2-1|14
TGTGCCAGCAGCGAATTACTAGCGTACAATGAGCAGTTCTTC
CASSELLAYNEQFF
>TRBV19|.|.|TRBJ1-1|15
TGTGCCAGTAGCCTACTCCGACAGAGAAACACTGAAGCTTTCTTT
CASSLLRQRNTEAFF
>TRBV3-1/TRBV3-2|TRBD2|.|TRBJ2-5|15
TGTGCCAGCAGTGAAACGGGGGGAAAGGAAGAGACCCAGTACTTC
CASSETGGKEETQYF
>TRBV15|.|.|TRBJ2-7|13
TGTGCCACCAGCCCCCAGGCGGGCTACGAGCAGTACTTC
CATSPQAGYEQYF
>TRBV30|TRBD1|.|TRBJ1-6|14
TGTGCCTGGAAAGGGACAGAGTATAATTCACCCCTCCACTTT
CAWKGTEYNSPLHF
>TRBV14|.|.|TRBJ1-6|13
TGTGCCAGCAGCCATCCCAACGGGTCACCCCTCCACTTT
CASSHPNGSPLHF
>TRBV7-2|TRBD2|.|TRBJ2-1|15
TGTGCCAGCAGCTTAAATGGCGGGAGATTCAATGAGCAGTTCTTC
CASSLNGGRFNEQFF
>TRBV6-1|TRBD1|.|TRBJ1-5|18
TGTGCCAGCAGTGTGGGGACAGGTCAAATGGGGAGCAATCAGCCCCAGCATTTT
CASSVGTGQMGSNQPQHF
>TRBV4-1|.|.|TRBJ1-2|16
TGCGCCAGCAGCCAAGGGGCGCAATACGTGAACTATGGCTACACCTTC
CASSQGAQYVNYGYTF
>TRBV5-1|.|.|TRBJ2-5|16
TGCGCCAGCAGCGCGATGGATAGCCCGGGGCAAGAGACCCAGTACTTC
CASSAMDSPGQETQYF
>TRBV28|.|.|TRBJ1-4|10
TGTGCCAGCAGTCGTGAAAAACTGTTTTTT
CASSREKLFF